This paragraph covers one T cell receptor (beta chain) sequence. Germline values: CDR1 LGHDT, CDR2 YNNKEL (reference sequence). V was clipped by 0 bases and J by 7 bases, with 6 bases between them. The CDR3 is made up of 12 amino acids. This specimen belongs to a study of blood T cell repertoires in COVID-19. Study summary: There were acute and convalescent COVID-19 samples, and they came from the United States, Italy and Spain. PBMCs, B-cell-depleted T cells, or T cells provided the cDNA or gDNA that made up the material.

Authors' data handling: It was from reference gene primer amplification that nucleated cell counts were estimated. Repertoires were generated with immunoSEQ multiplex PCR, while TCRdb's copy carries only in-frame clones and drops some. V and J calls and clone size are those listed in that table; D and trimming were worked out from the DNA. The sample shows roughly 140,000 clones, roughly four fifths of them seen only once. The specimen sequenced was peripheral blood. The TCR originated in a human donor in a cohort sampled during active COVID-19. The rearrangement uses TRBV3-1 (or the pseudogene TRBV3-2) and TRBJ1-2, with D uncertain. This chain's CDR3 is CASSQDTFGYTF. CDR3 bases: TGTGCCAGCAGCCAAGACACATTTGGCTACACCTTC.